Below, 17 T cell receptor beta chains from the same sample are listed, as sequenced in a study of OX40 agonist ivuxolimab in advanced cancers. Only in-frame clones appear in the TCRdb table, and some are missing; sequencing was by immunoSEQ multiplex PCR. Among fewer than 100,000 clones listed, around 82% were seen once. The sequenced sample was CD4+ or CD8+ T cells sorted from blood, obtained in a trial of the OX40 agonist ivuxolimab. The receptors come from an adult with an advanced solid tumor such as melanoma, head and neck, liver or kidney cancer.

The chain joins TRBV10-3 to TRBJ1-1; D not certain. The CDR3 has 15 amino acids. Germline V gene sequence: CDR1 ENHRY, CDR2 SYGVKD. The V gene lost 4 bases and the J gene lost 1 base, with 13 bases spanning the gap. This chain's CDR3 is CAISANSAGNTEAFF. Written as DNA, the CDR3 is TGTGCCATCAGTGCAAACAGCGCTGGGAACACTGAAGCTTTCTTT.

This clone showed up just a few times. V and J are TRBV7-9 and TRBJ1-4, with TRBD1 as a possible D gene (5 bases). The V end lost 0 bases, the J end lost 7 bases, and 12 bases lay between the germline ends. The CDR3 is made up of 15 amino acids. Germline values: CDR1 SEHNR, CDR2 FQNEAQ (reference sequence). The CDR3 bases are TGTGCCAGCAGCTTAGCTCCCTCAGGGATTGAAAAACTGTTTTTT. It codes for CASSLAPSGIEKLFF.

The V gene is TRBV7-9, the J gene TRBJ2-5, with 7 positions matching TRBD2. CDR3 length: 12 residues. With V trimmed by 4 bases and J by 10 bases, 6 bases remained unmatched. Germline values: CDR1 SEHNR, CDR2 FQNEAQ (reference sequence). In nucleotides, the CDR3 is TGTGCCAGCAGCTCCGCAGCGGGGATCCAGTACTTC. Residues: CASSSAAGIQYF. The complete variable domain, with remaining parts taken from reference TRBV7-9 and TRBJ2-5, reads DTGVSQNPRHKITKRGQNVTFRCDPISEHNRLYWYRQTLGQGPEFLTYFQNEAQLEKSRLLSDRFSAERPKGSFSTLEIQRTEQGDSAMYLCASSSAAGIQYFGPGTRLLVL.

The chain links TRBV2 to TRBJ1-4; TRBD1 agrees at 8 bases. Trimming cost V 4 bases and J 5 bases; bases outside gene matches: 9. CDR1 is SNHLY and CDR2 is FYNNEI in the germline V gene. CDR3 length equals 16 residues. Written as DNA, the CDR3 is TGTGCCAGCAGTGTCAGGGGGCGAAGTAACAATGAAAAACTGTTTTTT. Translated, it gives CASSVRGRSNNEKLFF.

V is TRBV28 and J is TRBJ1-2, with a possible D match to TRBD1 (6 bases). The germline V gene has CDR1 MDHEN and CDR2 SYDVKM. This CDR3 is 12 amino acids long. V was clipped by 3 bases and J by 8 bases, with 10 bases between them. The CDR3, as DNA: TGTGCCAGCAGTTTCAGGGGTAAGGGCTACACCTTC. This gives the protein CASSFRGKGYTF.

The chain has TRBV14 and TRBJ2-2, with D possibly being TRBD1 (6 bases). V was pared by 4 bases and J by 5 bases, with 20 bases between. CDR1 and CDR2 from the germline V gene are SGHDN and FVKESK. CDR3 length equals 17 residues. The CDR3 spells CASSPFGTRAQTGELFF. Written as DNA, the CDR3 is TGTGCCAGCAGCCCGTTCGGGACAAGGGCGCAGACCGGGGAGCTGTTTTTT.

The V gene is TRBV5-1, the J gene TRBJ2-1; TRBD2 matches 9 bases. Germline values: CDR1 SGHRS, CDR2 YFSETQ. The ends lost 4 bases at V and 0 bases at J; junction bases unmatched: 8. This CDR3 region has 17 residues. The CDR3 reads CASSPSSSGSSYNEQFF. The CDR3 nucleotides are TGCGCCAGCAGCCCTTCGAGTAGCGGGAGCTCCTACAATGAGCAGTTCTTC.

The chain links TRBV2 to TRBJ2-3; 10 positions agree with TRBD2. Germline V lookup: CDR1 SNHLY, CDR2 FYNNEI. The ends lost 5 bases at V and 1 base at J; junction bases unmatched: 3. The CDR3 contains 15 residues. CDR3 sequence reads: CASSSLAGGTDTQYF. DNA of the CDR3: TGTGCCAGCAGTTCGCTAGCGGGGGGCACAGATACGCAGTATTTT.

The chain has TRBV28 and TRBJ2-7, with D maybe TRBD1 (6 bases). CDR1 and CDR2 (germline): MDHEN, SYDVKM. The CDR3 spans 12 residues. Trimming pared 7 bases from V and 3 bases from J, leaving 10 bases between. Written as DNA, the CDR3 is TGTGCCAGCACCCTCAGGGGCTACGAGCAGTACTTC. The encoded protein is CASTLRGYEQYF.

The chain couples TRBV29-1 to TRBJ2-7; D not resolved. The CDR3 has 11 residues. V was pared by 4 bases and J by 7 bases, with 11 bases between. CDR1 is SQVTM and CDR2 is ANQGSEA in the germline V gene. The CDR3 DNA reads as TGCAGCGTTGTCCGGGTGCAGGAGCAGTACTTC. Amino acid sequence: CSVVRVQEQYF.

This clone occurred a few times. The CDR3 here is CASSLEQGAYEQYF. CDR3 nucleotides: TGTGCCAGCAGCTTAGAACAGGGAGCCTACGAGCAGTACTTC. The V call is TRBV7-9, the J call TRBJ2-7; possibly TRBD1 for D (6 bases). The CDR3 has 14 residues. V lost 1 base to trimming and J lost 2 bases, with 9 bases between them. Germline CDR1 reads SEHNR; CDR2 reads FQNEAQ (reference sequence).

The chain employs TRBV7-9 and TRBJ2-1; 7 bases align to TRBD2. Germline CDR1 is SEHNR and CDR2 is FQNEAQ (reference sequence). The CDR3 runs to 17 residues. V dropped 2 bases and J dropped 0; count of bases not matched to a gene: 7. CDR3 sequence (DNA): TGTGCCAGCAGCTTATCTAGCGGACTTCTCTCCTACAATGAGCAGTTCTTC. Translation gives CASSLSSGLLSYNEQFF.

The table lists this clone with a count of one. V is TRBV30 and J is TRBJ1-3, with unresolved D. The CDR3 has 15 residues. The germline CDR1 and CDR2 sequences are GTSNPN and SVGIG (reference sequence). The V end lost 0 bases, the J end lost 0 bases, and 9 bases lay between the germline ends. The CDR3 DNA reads TGTGCCTGGAGTGTACTCCCGAGCTCTGGAAACACCATATATTTT. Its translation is CAWSVLPSSGNTIYF.

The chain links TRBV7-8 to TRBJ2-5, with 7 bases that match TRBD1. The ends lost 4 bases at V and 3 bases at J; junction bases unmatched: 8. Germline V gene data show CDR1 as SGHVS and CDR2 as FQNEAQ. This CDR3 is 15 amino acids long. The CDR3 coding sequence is TGTGCCAGCAGCTCACAGGGGCCGGATAAAGAGACCCAGTACTTC. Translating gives CASSSQGPDKETQYF. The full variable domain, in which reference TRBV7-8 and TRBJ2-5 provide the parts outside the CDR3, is GAGVSQSPRYKVAKRGQDVALRCDPISGHVSLFWYQQALGQGPEFLTYFQNEAQLDKSGLPSDRFFAERPEGSVSTLKIQRTQQEDSAVYLCASSSQGPDKETQYFGPGTRLLVL.

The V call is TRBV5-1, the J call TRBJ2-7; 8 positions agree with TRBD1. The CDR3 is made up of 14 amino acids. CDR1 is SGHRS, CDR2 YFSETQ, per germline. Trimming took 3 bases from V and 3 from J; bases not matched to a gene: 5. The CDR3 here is CASSWYGQGYEQYF. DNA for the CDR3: TGCGCCAGCAGCTGGTATGGACAGGGCTACGAGCAGTACTTC. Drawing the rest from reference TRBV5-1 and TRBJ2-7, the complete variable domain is KAGVTQTPRYLIKTRGQQVTLSCSPISGHRSVSWYQQTPGQGLQFLFEYFSETQRNKGNFPGRFSGRQFSNSRSEMNVSTLELGDSALYLCASSWYGQGYEQYFGPGTRLTVT.

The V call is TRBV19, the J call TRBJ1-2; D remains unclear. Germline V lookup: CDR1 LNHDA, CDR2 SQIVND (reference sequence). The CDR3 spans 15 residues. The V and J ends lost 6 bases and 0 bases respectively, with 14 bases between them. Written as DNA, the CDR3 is TGTGCCAGTAGCATGTCCGGTCGGGCTAACTATGGCTACACCTTC. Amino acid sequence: CASSMSGRANYGYTF. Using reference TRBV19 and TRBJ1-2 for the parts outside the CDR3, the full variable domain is DGGITQSPKYLFRKEGQNVTLSCEQNLNHDAMYWYRQDPGQGLRLIYYSQIVNDFQKGDIAEGYSVSREKKESFPLTVTSAQKNPTAFYLCASSMSGRANYGYTFGSGTRLTVV.

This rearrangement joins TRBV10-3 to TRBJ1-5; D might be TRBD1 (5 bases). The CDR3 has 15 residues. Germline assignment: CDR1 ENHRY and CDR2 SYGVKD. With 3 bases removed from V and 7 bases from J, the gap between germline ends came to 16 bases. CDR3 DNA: TGTGCCATCAGTGAAGGACCAGGACGGGGGCAGCCCCAGCATTTT. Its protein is CAISEGPGRGQPQHF.